The 13 T cell receptor beta chains listed next were all sequenced from one sample in a study of technical replicates of blood from a few donors. Method: immunoSEQ multiplex PCR; TCRdb's copy keeps in-frame clones and lacks some. The table has approximately 69,000 clones, around nine tenths seen once. Sequencing was carried out using PBMCs. Every receptor here comes from a human donor in good health. Some clones in this sample may be carry-over from other donors' samples.

The chain carries TRBV4-3 and TRBJ2-5; D might be TRBD2 (6 bases). V was trimmed by 0 bases and J by 5 bases, leaving 13 bases between them. The germline V gene has CDR1 LGHNA and CDR2 YSLEER. There are 15 residues in the CDR3. CDR3 residues: CASSQDPRRGETQYF. CDR3 nucleotides: TGCGCCAGCAGCCAAGATCCGCGGAGGGGTGAGACCCAGTACTTC.

V gene TRBV5-4 combines with J gene TRBJ2-5, with D perhaps TRBD1 (8 bases). The CDR3 runs 13 residues. Germline CDR1 is SGHNT and CDR2 is YYREEE (reference sequence). With 4 bases removed from V and 9 bases from J, the gap between germline ends came to 16 bases. The CDR3 DNA sequence: TGTGCCAGCAGCCCGGACAGGGAGGGAGCCCAGTACTTC. As protein: CASSPDREGAQYF.

The V gene is TRBV6-6, the J gene TRBJ1-1; tentative D call: TRBD1 (5 bases). The V and J ends lost 5 bases and 0 bases respectively, with 16 bases between them. Germline CDR1 is MNHNY and CDR2 is SVGAGI (reference sequence). The CDR3 length is 16 residues. Here the CDR3 DNA reads TGTGCCAGCAGTCCCCGGGGGGGGACTATGAACACTGAAGCTTTCTTT. This codes for CASSPRGGTMNTEAFF.

The J gene is TRBJ1-4, the V gene TRBV5-1; D remains ambiguous. V dropped 0 bases and J dropped 3 bases, with 6 bases sitting between them. The germline gives CDR1 SGHRS, CDR2 YFSETQ. The CDR3 loop spans 14 amino acids. The CDR3 region has the DNA TGCGCCAGCAGCTTGGACAGCTCTAATGAAAAACTGTTTTTT. This encodes CASSLDSSNEKLFF. Full variable domain (missing parts from reference TRBV5-1 and TRBJ1-4): KAGVTQTPRYLIKTRGQQVTLSCSPISGHRSVSWYQQTPGQGLQFLFEYFSETQRNKGNFPGRFSGRQFSNSRSEMNVSTLELGDSALYLCASSLDSSNEKLFFGSGTQLSVL.

The chain has TRBV21-1 and TRBJ2-7; no check of the table's D call, TRBD1, against the DNA was made. TRBV21-1 is a recognized pseudogene. The CDR3 totals 15 residues. The CDR3 spells CASSNPGQGVYEQYF. Written as DNA, the CDR3 is TGTGCCAGCAGCAACCCGGGACAGGGGGTCTACGAGCAGTACTTC.

The rearrangement uses TRBV27 and TRBJ2-7; 7 bases map to TRBD2. The CDR3 is 12 residues long. Germline values: CDR1 MNHEY, CDR2 SMNVEV (reference sequence). V gave up 8 bases and J gave up 2 bases; unmatched junction bases: 3. Here the CDR3 DNA reads TGTGCCAGCCCTGGGGGGGCCTACGAGCAGTACTTC. This gives the protein CASPGGAYEQYF.

This chain connects TRBV6-5 to TRBJ2-1; 7 nucleotides line up with TRBD1. This CDR3 comprises 15 residues. Germline V gene lookup returns CDR1 MNHEY and CDR2 SVGAGI. The V gene end was trimmed by 0 bases and the J gene end by 7 bases; junction bases not matched to a gene: 6. In nucleotides, the CDR3 is TGTGCCAGCAGTTACTCGATCAGGGGGACGAATGAGCAGTTCTTC. Encoded protein: CASSYSIRGTNEQFF.

The CDR3 here is CASTGLAGGPADTQYF. The DNA of the CDR3 is TGTGCCAGCACCGGACTAGCGGGAGGGCCCGCAGATACGCAGTATTTT. This chain uses TRBV6-7 with TRBJ2-3; TRBD2 aligns across 15 bases. TRBV6-7 is reported as an ORF; its role is uncertain. The trim removed 7 bases at V and 4 bases at J, leaving 6 bases unmatched. The CDR3 spans 16 residues.

The V call is TRBV6-5, the J call TRBJ1-1, with D possibly matching TRBD1 (5 bases). V gave up 6 bases and J gave up 4 bases, with 18 bases separating them. Per the germline V gene, CDR1 is MNHEY and CDR2 is SVGAGI. There are 15 residues in the CDR3. DNA for the CDR3: TGTGCCAGCAGCCACGTCCTCCCCGGGGGCACTGAAGCTTTCTTT. It encodes CASSHVLPGGTEAFF.

J is TRBJ2-1 and V is TRBV18; 9 bases agree with TRBD2. Germline CDR1 reads KGHSH; CDR2 reads LQKENI. This CDR3 contains 18 residues. The junction had 19 bases not matched to a gene; V was cut back by 6 bases and J by 7 bases. CDR3 nucleotide sequence: TGTGCCAGCTCCATCGAGCGATTAGCGGGGGACCCGCGGAATGAGCAGTTCTTC. This gives the protein CASSIERLAGDPRNEQFF.

The chain joins TRBV18 to TRBJ2-5; D is unresolved. The CDR3 has 14 amino acids. The V gene lost 0 bases and the J gene lost 2 bases, with 7 bases spanning the gap. Germline values: CDR1 KGHSH, CDR2 LQKENI. CDR3 DNA sequence: TGTGCCAGCTCACCACCCCAAATGCAAGAGACCCAGTACTTC. Protein product: CASSPPQMQETQYF.

V and J are TRBV4-3 and TRBJ2-7, with 8 bases lining up with TRBD1. CDR3 length: 15 residues. Per germline, CDR1 LGHNA and CDR2 YSLEER. The junction had 4 bases not matched to a gene; V was cut back by 0 bases and J by 3 bases. CDR3 protein: CASSQEYRGFYEQYF. In DNA, the CDR3 is TGCGCCAGCAGCCAAGAGTACAGGGGGTTCTACGAGCAGTACTTC.

This chain links TRBV5-6 with TRBJ2-3, with 10 nucleotides matching TRBD1. CDR3 length: 15 amino acids. Germline assignment: CDR1 SGHDT and CDR2 YYEEEE. V lost 4 bases to trimming and J lost 5 bases; unmatched junction nucleotides: 7. This CDR3 is CASSLRQGAGDTQYF. CDR3 nucleotides: TGTGCCAGCAGCCTCCGACAGGGGGCGGGAGATACGCAGTATTTT.